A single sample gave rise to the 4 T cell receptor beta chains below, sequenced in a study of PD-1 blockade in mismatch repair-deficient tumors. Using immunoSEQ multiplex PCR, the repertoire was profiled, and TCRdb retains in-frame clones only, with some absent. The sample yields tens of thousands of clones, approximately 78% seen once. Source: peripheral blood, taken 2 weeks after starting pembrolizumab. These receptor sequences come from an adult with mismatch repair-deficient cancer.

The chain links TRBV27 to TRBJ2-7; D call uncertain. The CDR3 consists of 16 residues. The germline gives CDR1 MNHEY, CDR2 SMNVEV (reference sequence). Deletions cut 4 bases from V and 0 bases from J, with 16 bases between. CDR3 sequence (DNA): TGTGCCAGCAGTTCCCCCGGGTTTTCGAGCTCCTACGAGCAGTACTTC. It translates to CASSSPGFSSSYEQYF.

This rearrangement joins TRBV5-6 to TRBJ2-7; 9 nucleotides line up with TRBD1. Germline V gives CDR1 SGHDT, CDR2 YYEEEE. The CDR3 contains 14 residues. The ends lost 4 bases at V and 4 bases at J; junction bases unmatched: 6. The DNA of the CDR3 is TGTGCCAGCAGCATCTGGGACAGGGAGTACGAGCAGTACTTC. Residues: CASSIWDREYEQYF.

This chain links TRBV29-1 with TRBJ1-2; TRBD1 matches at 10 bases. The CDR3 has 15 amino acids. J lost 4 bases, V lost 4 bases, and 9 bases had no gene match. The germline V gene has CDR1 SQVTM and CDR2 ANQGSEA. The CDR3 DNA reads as TGCAGCGTTGCCTCGGGACAGGGGACCCGCTATGGCTACACCTTC. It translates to CSVASGQGTRYGYTF.

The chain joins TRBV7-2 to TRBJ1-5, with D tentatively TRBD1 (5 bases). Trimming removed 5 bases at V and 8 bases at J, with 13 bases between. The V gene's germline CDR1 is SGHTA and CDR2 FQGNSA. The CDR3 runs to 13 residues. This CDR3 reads CASSPSGREPQHF. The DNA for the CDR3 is TGTGCCAGCAGCCCTTCGGGGCGGGAGCCCCAGCATTTT.